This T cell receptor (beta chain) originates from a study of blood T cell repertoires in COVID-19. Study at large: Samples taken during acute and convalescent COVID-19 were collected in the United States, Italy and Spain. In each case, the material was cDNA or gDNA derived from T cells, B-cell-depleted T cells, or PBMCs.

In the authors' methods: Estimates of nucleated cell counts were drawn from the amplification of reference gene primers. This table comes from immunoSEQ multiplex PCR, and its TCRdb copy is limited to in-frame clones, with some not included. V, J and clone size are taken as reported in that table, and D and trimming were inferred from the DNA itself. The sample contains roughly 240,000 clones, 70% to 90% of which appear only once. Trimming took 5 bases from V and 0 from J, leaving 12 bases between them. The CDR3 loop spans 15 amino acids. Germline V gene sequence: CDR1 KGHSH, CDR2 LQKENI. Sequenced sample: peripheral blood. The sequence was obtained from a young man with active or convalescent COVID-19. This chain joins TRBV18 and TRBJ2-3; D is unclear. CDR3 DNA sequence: TGTGCCAGCTCAACTCGACAAATTAGCACAGATACGCAGTATTTT. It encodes CASSTRQISTDTQYF.